This T cell receptor beta chain was found in a study of blood T cells in healthy people across ages. Every donor gave 7.5 to 10 milliliters of peripheral blood. The length of the CDR3 is 15 residues. Germline loops: CDR1 SEHNR, CDR2 FQNEAQ (reference sequence). V dropped 8 bases and J dropped 3 bases, with 16 bases sitting between them. A second PCR, run for about 6 to 11 cycles, used a sample-barcoded 5' primer plus a J-beta primer mix. Via MiXCR, TCRdb re-called the 5' RACE reads, giving one row per CDR3 protein. Among roughly 800,000 distinct CDR3 sequences, 50% to 65% were seen once, and the ten largest hold 41%.

Sequenced sample: blood. The chain has TRBV7-9 and TRBJ2-2; no firm D call. The origin of this receptor is a man older than 75 in good health. The CDR3 nucleotides are TGTGCCAGCCCTTCCCCCGATGAGGACACCGGGGAGCTGTTTTTT. Protein product: CASPSPDEDTGELFF.